This TCR beta chain was sequenced for a study of spatial heterogeneity in lung cancer. Every TCR cDNA molecule bore a unique molecular identifier. TCRdb re-derived calls from the 5' RACE reads in MiXCR, one entry per CDR3 protein. The sample holds some 3,100 distinct CDR3 sequences; 4.7% are singletons and the top ten take about 16%. As to time point: sample taken at primary tumor resection. In each case, whole RNA from tumor, nontumor lung or frozen PBMC was sequenced unsorted. This clonotype counts as medium-sized. The germline V gene encodes CDR1 LNHDA and CDR2 SQIVND (reference sequence). The CDR3 extends over 14 amino acids. Losses at the gene ends were 7 bases for V and 2 bases for J; bases not matched to a gene: 6.

This TCR was sampled from a male donor with early-stage non-small cell lung cancer. Sequenced here: normal lung tissue next to the tumor, sampled at surgery. This chain links TRBV19 with TRBJ2-3; 7 bases line up with TRBD2. Here the CDR3 reads CASTMGGYTDTQYF. In nucleotides, the CDR3 is TGTGCCAGTACAATGGGGGGGTACACAGATACGCAGTATTTT.